This T cell receptor beta chain was recorded in a study of T-cell reconstitution after alpha-beta-depleted transplantation in children. The V gene's germline CDR1 is SGDLS and CDR2 YYNGEE. J gave up 5 bases and V 0 bases, and 6 bases lay outside the gene matches. This CDR3 is 15 amino acids long. This clonotype was counted between two and nine times. During its preparation, the TCRbeta library received unique molecular identifiers. TCRdb reprocessed the PCR reads via MiXCR and lists one record per CDR3 protein. The sample has some 280,000 distinct CDR3 sequences, 9.9% seen once. The sequence derives from a human donor who donated a stem cell graft to a child with SCID. The J gene is TRBJ2-7, the V gene TRBV9; 9 nucleotides match TRBD1. The sample was PBMCs from the stem cell graft donor, taken from the stem cell graft. Written as DNA, the CDR3 is TGTGCCAGCAGCGTAGGTCACAGGGGGCAAAACGAGCAGTACTTC. Amino acids: CASSVGHRGQNEQYF.